Listed here are 20 T cell receptor beta chains from one sample, sequenced in a study of T-cell reconstitution after alpha-beta-depleted transplantation in children. Preparation of the TCRbeta library involved a method that used unique molecular identifiers. TCRdb analysed the PCR reads with MiXCR anew, one entry per CDR3 protein. The table has a few hundred thousand distinct CDR3 sequences, 10% to 15% seen once. The starting material was PBMCs, mostly from graft donor cells, obtained 360 days after TCRalphabeta/CD19-depleted stem cell transplant. All receptors derive from a male patient younger than 18 who had a stem cell transplant for acute myeloid leukemia, so the T cells may come from the graft donor.

This clonotype has ten or more counts. The V and J genes are TRBV28 and TRBJ2-7; D not resolved. The CDR3 sequence is 12 residues long. The germline V gene has CDR1 MDHEN and CDR2 SYDVKM. V dropped 4 bases and J dropped 0 bases, with 4 bases sitting between them. The CDR3 coding sequence is TGTGCCAGCAGTTCTATCTCCTACGAGCAGTACTTC. Its protein is CASSSISYEQYF.

The V and J genes are TRBV15 and TRBJ2-1; TRBD2 agrees at 12 bases. The CDR3 covers 17 residues. V dropped 1 base and J dropped 6; count of bases not matched to a gene: 7. The germline V gene encodes CDR1 LNHNV and CDR2 YYDKDF (reference sequence). This chain's CDR3 is CATSRGPLAGGPNEQFF. The DNA of the CDR3 is TGTGCCACCAGCAGAGGTCCCCTAGCGGGAGGGCCCAATGAGCAGTTCTTC.

This clonotype has at least ten counts. This chain joins TRBV5-1 and TRBJ2-3; TRBD2 aligns across 9 bases. The CDR3 extends over 17 amino acids. Germline-derived CDR1 and CDR2 are SGHRS and YFSETQ. V lost 4 bases and J lost 4; bases outside the gene matches: 13. The chain's CDR3 is CASSRIGTSWLPDTQYF. The DNA of the CDR3 is TGCGCCAGCAGCCGGATAGGGACTAGCTGGTTGCCAGATACGCAGTATTTT. The variable domain in full, completed from reference TRBV5-1 and TRBJ2-3, reads KAGVTQTPRYLIKTRGQQVTLSCSPISGHRSVSWYQQTPGQGLQFLFEYFSETQRNKGNFPGRFSGRQFSNSRSEMNVSTLELGDSALYLCASSRIGTSWLPDTQYFGPGTRLTVL.

V is TRBV7-2 and J is TRBJ2-6; D gene uncertain. The CDR3 is 15 residues long. Trimming left V 4 bases short and J 6 bases short, with 13 bases between. The germline gives CDR1 SGHTA, CDR2 FQGNSA. DNA of the CDR3: TGTGCCAGCAGCTACGGCGCTTCGAAGGCCAACGTCCTGACTTTC. As protein: CASSYGASKANVLTF.

This clonotype occurred a few times. The J gene is TRBJ2-7, the V gene TRBV28, with a possible D match to TRBD2 (6 bases). The CDR3 loop spans 13 amino acids. CDR1 and CDR2 from the germline V gene are MDHEN and SYDVKM. With 3 bases removed from V and 5 bases from J, the gap between germline ends came to 11 bases. The CDR3 coding sequence is TGTGCCAGCAGTTTTGGAGGGGAGGACGAGCAGTACTTC. Translating gives CASSFGGEDEQYF.

This clonotype was seen more than once but under ten times. The V gene is TRBV10-3, the J gene TRBJ2-7; the D is unclear. The germline V gene has CDR1 ENHRY and CDR2 SYGVKD. This CDR3 is 13 amino acids long. Trimming left V 2 bases short and J 2 bases short, with 7 bases between. CDR3 nucleotide sequence: TGTGCCATCAGTGAGGGGGTCCCCTACGAGCAGTACTTC. It specifies CAISEGVPYEQYF.

This clonotype showed up many times. This chain links TRBV14 with TRBJ2-1; 10 nucleotides agree with TRBD2. The CDR3 length is 15 residues. V was pared by 1 base and J by 8 bases, with 5 bases of the junction left unmatched. Germline CDR1 and CDR2: SGHDN and FVKESK. CDR3 sequence reads: CASSQAVLAGDEQFF. CDR3 bases: TGTGCCAGCAGCCAAGCGGTTCTAGCGGGGGATGAGCAGTTCTTC.

This clonotype was seen a handful of times. J is TRBJ2-7 and V is TRBV30; unclear D gene. The CDR3 is 14 amino acids. Germline CDR1 and CDR2: GTSNPN and SVGIG (reference sequence). V shed 2 bases and J shed 2 bases, with 13 bases lying between them. Here the CDR3 DNA reads TGTGCCTGGAGTCCCACCAAGCTAGCCTACGAGCAGTACTTC. This gives the protein CAWSPTKLAYEQYF.

V and J are TRBV18 and TRBJ2-1; D gene ambiguous. The CDR3 runs to 17 residues. The ends were cut back, 3 bases at V and 0 bases at J, with 15 bases in the middle. In germline, CDR1 is KGHSH, CDR2 LQKENI. The CDR3 DNA reads as TGTGCCAGCTCACCTTCCTTGGGCGGAAGCTCCTACAATGAGCAGTTCTTC. Its protein is CASSPSLGGSSYNEQFF.

V usage is TRBV19 and J usage is TRBJ2-7; tentatively, D is TRBD1 (6 bases). Per the germline V gene, CDR1 is LNHDA and CDR2 is SQIVND (reference sequence). CDR3 length equals 13 residues. Trimming shortened V by 3 bases and J by 5 bases, and 11 bases separated the two germline ends. For the CDR3, the DNA is TGTGCCAGTAGTATCAGCAGGGGCCACGAGCAGTACTTC. It is translated as CASSISRGHEQYF.

This clonotype has ten or more counts. This rearrangement joins TRBV28 to TRBJ2-7, with D perhaps being TRBD1 or TRBD2 (5 bases each). V was clipped by 5 bases and J by 3 bases, with 17 bases between them. The CDR3 runs 15 residues. CDR1 MDHEN and CDR2 SYDVKM come from the germline V gene. CDR3 DNA sequence: TGTGCCAGCAGTCCGGGACGGATTATTCTCTACGAGCAGTACTTC. Protein: CASSPGRIILYEQYF.

This clonotype was recorded at least ten times. V gene TRBV29-1 combines with J gene TRBJ2-6, with D hard to call. The V and J ends lost 6 bases and 1 base respectively, with 10 bases between them. This CDR3 has 14 amino acids. From germline, CDR1 is SQVTM and CDR2 ANQGSEA. This CDR3 is CSVAGGSGANVLTF. The CDR3 DNA follows: TGCAGCGTCGCCGGTGGGTCTGGGGCCAACGTCCTGACTTTC.

This clonotype was observed a few times. The rearrangement uses TRBV18 and TRBJ2-5, with unresolved D. Between the trimmed V and J ends, which lost 0 bases and 2 bases, there was a span of 10 bases. Germline loops: CDR1 KGHSH, CDR2 LQKENI. The CDR3 sequence is 15 residues long. CDR3 nucleotide sequence: TGTGCCAGCTCACCACCAGCCAGCCGTCAAGAGACCCAGTACTTC. It encodes CASSPPASRQETQYF.

The chain's CDR3 is CATSRERSTYEQYF. CDR3 bases: TGTGCCACCAGCAGAGAACGCAGTACCTACGAGCAGTACTTC. This rearrangement joins TRBV15 to TRBJ2-7; D unresolved. Germline CDR1 reads LNHNV; CDR2 reads YYDKDF (reference sequence). Trimming took 0 bases from V and 2 from J, leaving 8 bases between them. This CDR3 is 14 amino acids long.

The chain employs TRBV30 and TRBJ2-5, with D tentatively TRBD2 (6 bases). Germline V gene lookup returns CDR1 GTSNPN and CDR2 SVGIG (reference sequence). The V and J ends lost 8 bases and 1 base respectively, with 14 bases between them. The CDR3 is 13 amino acids. For the CDR3, the DNA is TGTGCCCTCTGTTTGGGGGGCCAAGAGACCCAGTACTTC. Its translation is CALCLGGQETQYF. The full variable domain, with the rest looked up from reference TRBV30 and TRBJ2-5, is SQTIHQWPATLVQPVGSPLSLECTVEGTSNPNLYWYRQAAGRGLQLLFYSVGIGQISSEVPQNLSASRPQDRQFILSSKKLLLSDSGFYLCALCLGGQETQYFGPGTRLLVL.

The CDR3 sequence: CAISESEDQPQHF. The CDR3, as DNA: TGTGCCATCAGTGAGTCGGAGGATCAGCCCCAGCATTTT. The chain is built from TRBV10-3 and TRBJ1-5; D not resolved. This CDR3 comprises 13 residues. The germline gives CDR1 ENHRY, CDR2 SYGVKD. V was trimmed by 0 bases and J by 5 bases, leaving 5 bases between them.

The chain joins TRBV7-9 to TRBJ2-3, with 7 bases aligning to TRBD1. With V trimmed by 6 bases and J by 1 base, 7 bases remained unmatched. Germline V gene lookup returns CDR1 SEHNR and CDR2 FQNEAQ (reference sequence). CDR3 length: 15 residues. CDR3 DNA: TGTGCCAGCAGACTTACCGGGACAGGCACAGATACGCAGTATTTT. This gives the protein CASRLTGTGTDTQYF.

In this sample, this clonotype is medium-sized. This chain uses TRBV11-2 with TRBJ2-3, with D possibly TRBD2 on 6 matching bases. The V gene's germline CDR1 is SGHAT and CDR2 FQNNGV. Between the trimmed V and J ends, which lost 5 bases and 3 bases, there was a span of 9 bases. The CDR3 is made up of 13 amino acids. For the CDR3, the DNA is TGTGCCAGCAGCCGCGGGACGACAGATACGCAGTATTTT. Its translation: CASSRGTTDTQYF.

As to this clonotype: Compared with germline, one end of the junction differs, possibly owing to a read error. The J gene is TRBJ2-4, the V gene TRBV7-8; D perhaps matches TRBD1 (6 bases). Germline V CDR1 and CDR2: SGHVS, FQNEAQ. The CDR3 sequence is 17 residues long. CDR3 amino acids: CASSLARDTPFKNIQYF. The CDR3 DNA is TGTGCCAGCAGCCTAGCCCGGGACACCCCTTTTAAAAACATTCAGTACTTC.

The J gene is TRBJ2-7, the V gene TRBV29-1; D ambiguous. The V end lost 4 bases, the J end lost 1 base, and 11 bases lay between the germline ends. The CDR3 extends over 13 amino acids. Germline lookup yields CDR1 SQVTM and CDR2 ANQGSEA. CDR3 loop: CSVGLKLSYEQYF. Written as DNA, the CDR3 is TGCAGCGTTGGGCTAAAGCTTTCCTACGAGCAGTACTTC.